A selection of T cell receptor beta chains follows, all from one sample in a study of identical twins. TCRdb re-derived calls from the 5' RACE reads in MiXCR, one entry per CDR3 protein. The table records under 300,000 distinct CDR3 sequences, over 13% of them present only once. The source material was memory (CD45RO+) T cells sorted from blood. These receptors were obtained from a woman between 18 and 29 years old in good health. Both conserved end residues are part of each CDR3. The D gene is left open where the match is weak. Rows give clone size only sometimes, using once, few, many, or a class for an expanded clone.

CDR3 protein: CASSYSRASDSTDTQYF
CDR3 DNA: TGTGCCAGCAGTTACTCGAGGGCTAGCGATAGCACAGATACGCAGTATTTT
V gene: TRBV6-5
clone size: -
J gene: TRBJ2-3
D gene: -

CDR3 protein: CASSLKYSNQPQHF
CDR3 DNA: TGTGCCAGCAGCCTCAAATATAGCAATCAGCCCCAGCATTTT
V gene: TRBV6-1
clone size: -
J gene: TRBJ1-5
D gene: -

CDR3 protein: CASSLYQGGRTDTQYF
CDR3 DNA: TGTGCCAGCAGCTTGTACCAGGGGGGCCGCACAGATACGCAGTATTTT
V gene: TRBV5-4
clone size: -
J gene: TRBJ2-3
D gene: -

CDR3 protein: CASSLSGGSYNEQFF
CDR3 DNA: TGTGCCAGCAGTTTAAGCGGGGGGTCCTACAATGAGCAGTTCTTC
V gene: TRBV27
clone size: many
J gene: TRBJ2-1
D gene: TRBD2

CDR3 protein: CSVVQGGNEQFF
CDR3 DNA: TGCAGCGTTGTCCAGGGTGGGAATGAGCAGTTCTTC
V gene: TRBV29-1
clone size: -
J gene: TRBJ2-1
D gene: -

CDR3 protein: CASSQDHRDPTDTQYF
CDR3 DNA: TGCGCCAGCAGCCAGGACCACAGGGATCCCACAGATACGCAGTATTTT
V gene: TRBV4-3
clone size: -
J gene: TRBJ2-3
D gene: -

CDR3 protein: CASSLFNSVGEQYF
CDR3 DNA: TGTGCCAGCAGTTTATTCAACTCAGTGGGCGAGCAGTACTTC
V gene: TRBV27
clone size: few
J gene: TRBJ2-7
D gene: -

CDR3 protein: CASSSVDSGANVLTF
CDR3 DNA: TGTGCCAGCAGCTCCGTAGACTCTGGGGCCAACGTCCTGACTTTC
V gene: TRBV11-2
clone size: -
J gene: TRBJ2-6
D gene: -

CDR3 protein: CSAISGAGGDYNEQFF
CDR3 DNA: TGCAGTGCTATATCTGGGGCGGGAGGGGACTACAATGAGCAGTTCTTC
V gene: TRBV20-1
clone size: few
J gene: TRBJ2-1
D gene: TRBD2

CDR3 protein: CASSGWESGNTIYF
CDR3 DNA: TGTGCCAGCAGCGGGTGGGAGTCTGGAAACACCATATATTTT
V gene: TRBV12-3/TRBV12-4
clone size: few
J gene: TRBJ1-3
D gene: -

CDR3 protein: CAISESGTGNSPLHF
CDR3 DNA: TGTGCCATCAGTGAGTCCGGGACGGGGAATTCACCCCTCCACTTT
V gene: TRBV10-3
clone size: few
J gene: TRBJ1-6
D gene: -

CDR3 protein: CASSLRENSPLHF
CDR3 DNA: TGTGCCAGCAGTTTACGCGAAAATTCACCCCTCCACTTT
V gene: TRBV12-3/TRBV12-4
clone size: -
J gene: TRBJ1-6
D gene: -

CDR3 protein: CAIGGSYNEQFF
CDR3 DNA: TGTGCCATCGGCGGGAGCTACAATGAGCAGTTCTTC
V gene: TRBV10-3
clone size: -
J gene: TRBJ2-1
D gene: TRBD2

CDR3 protein: CSARFPVVYGYTF
CDR3 DNA: TGCAGTGCTAGGTTTCCAGTAGTCTATGGCTACACCTTC
V gene: TRBV20-1
clone size: -
J gene: TRBJ1-2
D gene: -

CDR3 protein: CASSLGAGYEQYF
CDR3 DNA: TGTGCCAGCAGCTTAGGGGCAGGCTACGAGCAGTACTTC
V gene: TRBV7-2
clone size: few
J gene: TRBJ2-7
D gene: -

CDR3 protein: CAISYSRETQYF
CDR3 DNA: TGTGCCATCAGTTACAGCCGAGAGACCCAGTACTTC
V gene: TRBV10-3
clone size: few
J gene: TRBJ2-5
D gene: -

CDR3 protein: CASSVVRDLLEQYF
CDR3 DNA: TGTGCCAGCAGCGTAGTTAGGGACCTGTTAGAGCAGTACTTC
V gene: TRBV9
clone size: few
J gene: TRBJ2-7
D gene: -

CDR3 protein: CASSQDGTGATDTQYF
CDR3 DNA: TGTGCCAGCAGCCAAGACGGGACAGGGGCCACAGATACGCAGTATTTT
V gene: TRBV4-2
clone size: few
J gene: TRBJ2-3
D gene: TRBD1

CDR3 protein: CASSLHGKGLNYGYTF
CDR3 DNA: TGTGCCAGCTCACTCCATGGAAAGGGACTTAACTATGGCTACACCTTC
V gene: TRBV18
clone size: few
J gene: TRBJ1-2
D gene: -

CDR3 protein: CSVKTGGSGANVLTF
CDR3 DNA: TGCAGCGTTAAAACAGGGGGCTCTGGGGCCAACGTCCTGACTTTC
V gene: TRBV29-1
clone size: -
J gene: TRBJ2-6
D gene: TRBD1

CDR3 protein: CASETLAQSTGELFF
CDR3 DNA: TGTGCCAGCGAAACACTAGCGCAAAGCACCGGGGAGCTGTTTTTT
V gene: TRBV2
clone size: few
J gene: TRBJ2-2
D gene: TRBD2

CDR3 protein: CASGWTGNEQYF
CDR3 DNA: TGTGCCAGCGGTTGGACAGGGAACGAGCAGTACTTC
V gene: TRBV12-3/TRBV12-4
clone size: many
J gene: TRBJ2-7
D gene: TRBD1

CDR3 protein: CASSPSRTGGNIQYF
CDR3 DNA: TGTGCCAGCAGCCCGAGCCGGACAGGGGGTAACATTCAGTACTTC
V gene: TRBV7-9
clone size: -
J gene: TRBJ2-4
D gene: TRBD1

CDR3 protein: CSAPTSAGSPLHF
CDR3 DNA: TGCAGTGCTCCGACGTCGGCTGGTTCACCCCTCCACTTT
V gene: TRBV20-1
clone size: -
J gene: TRBJ1-6
D gene: -

CDR3 protein: CSATPGAYTEAFF
CDR3 DNA: TGCAGTGCTACTCCAGGCGCATACACTGAAGCTTTCTTT
V gene: TRBV20-1
clone size: -
J gene: TRBJ1-1
D gene: -

CDR3 protein: CASSEGHQNLGGYGYTF
CDR3 DNA: TGTGCCAGCAGCGAGGGACACCAAAACCTCGGCGGCTATGGCTACACCTTC
V gene: TRBV7-9
clone size: few
J gene: TRBJ1-2
D gene: -

CDR3 protein: CASSEISRGGLGSYNEQFF
CDR3 DNA: TGTGCCAGCAGTGAGATAAGTCGGGGGGGCTTAGGGTCCTACAATGAGCAGTTCTTC
V gene: TRBV2
clone size: -
J gene: TRBJ2-1
D gene: TRBD2

CDR3 protein: CASSKQEGYGYTF
CDR3 DNA: TGTGCCAGCAGTAAGCAGGAGGGCTATGGCTACACCTTC
V gene: TRBV6-1
clone size: few
J gene: TRBJ1-2
D gene: -

CDR3 protein: CASSLQAGDEAFF
CDR3 DNA: TGTGCCAGCAGCTTACAGGCAGGGGATGAAGCTTTCTTT
V gene: TRBV7-3
clone size: -
J gene: TRBJ1-1
D gene: -